This T cell receptor (beta chain) was identified during a study of human T cells and chemical hapten exposure. CDR1 and CDR2 from the germline V gene are MDHEN and SYDVKM. The CDR3 totals 18 residues. V was pared by 3 bases and J by 2 bases, with 13 bases of the junction left unmatched. This clonotype was seen only a few times. Time point described: pre-sensitization, week 0. Treatment described: therapeutic diphenylcyclopropenone sensitization with weekly scalp DPC. MiXCR was run by TCRdb on the RACE reads, yielding one entry per CDR3 protein. The data hold about 380,000 distinct CDR3 sequences, with less than 6.5% observed a single time.

The material was whole blood, obtained in connection with sensitization to the hapten diphenylcyclopropenone (DPC). The chain is built from TRBV28 and TRBJ2-3; 8 positions agree with TRBD2. This TCR was recovered from a woman between 50 and 59 years old with alopecia areata. Some clones in this sample may be carry-over from other donors' samples. CDR3 amino acids: CASSFDPGSGRPTDTQYF. The CDR3 DNA reads TGTGCCAGCAGTTTCGACCCCGGAAGCGGGAGACCCACAGATACGCAGTATTTT.